This T cell receptor (beta chain) was sequenced during a study of blood T cell repertoires in COVID-19. CDR3 length: 15 residues. Per germline, CDR1 SGHRS and CDR2 YFSETQ. Trimming cost V 6 bases and J 7 bases; bases outside gene matches: 9. Data came from immunoSEQ multiplex PCR; TCRdb stores just in-frame clones and leaves some out. The sample comprises hundreds of thousands of clones, 75% to 90% of which are singletons, and 3.6% rests with the top ten. The chain carries TRBV5-1 and TRBJ2-1; 11 bases line up with TRBD2. Input material: peripheral blood. The sequence was obtained from a woman in her late teens or twenties with acute or convalescent COVID-19. CDR3 nucleotide sequence: TGCGCCAGCACCCCTTTAGCGGGAGGGTCTAATGAGCAGTTCTTC. It encodes CASTPLAGGSNEQFF.